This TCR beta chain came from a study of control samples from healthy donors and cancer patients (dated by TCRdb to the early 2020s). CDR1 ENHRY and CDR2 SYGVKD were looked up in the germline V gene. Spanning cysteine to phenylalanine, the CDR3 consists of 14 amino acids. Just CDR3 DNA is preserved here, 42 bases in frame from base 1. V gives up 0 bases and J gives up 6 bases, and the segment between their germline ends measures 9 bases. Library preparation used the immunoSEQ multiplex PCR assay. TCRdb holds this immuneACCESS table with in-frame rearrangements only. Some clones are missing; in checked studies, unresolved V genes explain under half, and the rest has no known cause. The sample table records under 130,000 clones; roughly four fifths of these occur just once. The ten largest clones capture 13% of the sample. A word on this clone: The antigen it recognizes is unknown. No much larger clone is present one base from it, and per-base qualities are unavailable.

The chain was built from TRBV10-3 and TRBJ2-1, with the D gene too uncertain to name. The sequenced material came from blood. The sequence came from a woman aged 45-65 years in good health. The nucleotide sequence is TGTGCCATCAGTGAGTCAGAGACCCTCAATGAGCAGTTCTTC. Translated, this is CAISESETLNEQFF.